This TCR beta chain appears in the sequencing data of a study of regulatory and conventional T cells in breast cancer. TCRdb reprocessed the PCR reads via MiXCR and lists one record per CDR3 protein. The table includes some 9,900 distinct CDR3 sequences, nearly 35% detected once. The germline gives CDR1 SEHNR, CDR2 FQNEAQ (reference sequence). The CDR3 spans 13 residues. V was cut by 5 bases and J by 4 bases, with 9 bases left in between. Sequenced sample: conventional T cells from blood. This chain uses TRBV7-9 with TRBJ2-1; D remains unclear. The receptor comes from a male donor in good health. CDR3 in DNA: TGTGCCAGCAGCCTCGCGGCTTACAATGAGCAGTTCTTC. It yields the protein CASSLAAYNEQFF.